The 25 T cell receptor beta chains given below trace back to one sample, sequenced in a study of blood T cell repertoires in COVID-19. TCRdb's copy holds only in-frame clones and misses some; the assay was immunoSEQ multiplex PCR. The sample includes fewer than 200,000 clones, approximately 82% of them seen just once. Sequenced: PBMCs or T cells enriched from blood (not recorded which). These receptor sequences come from a woman in her fifties or sixties with acute COVID-19.

The chain combines TRBV4-3 with TRBJ1-2; D gene ambiguous. The V gene's germline CDR1 is LGHNA and CDR2 YSLEER. This CDR3 is 14 amino acids long. Trimming stripped 0 bases from V and 4 bases from J, with 9 bases between. The CDR3 spells CASSQESGSYGYTF. DNA of the CDR3: TGCGCCAGCAGCCAAGAAAGCGGCAGCTATGGCTACACCTTC.

This chain links TRBV28 with TRBJ1-2; possibly TRBD1 for D (5 bases). The V gene lost 5 bases and the J gene lost 14 bases, with 18 bases spanning the gap. Germline assignment: CDR1 MDHEN and CDR2 SYDVKM. This CDR3 region has 12 residues. The CDR3 here is CASSPQWGGRTF. CDR3 in DNA: TGTGCCAGCAGTCCCCAGTGGGGCGGTAGGACCTTC.

J is TRBJ1-2 and V is TRBV18; 9 bases are a match to TRBD1. The CDR3 runs to 16 residues. V trimming: 2 bases; J trimming: 4 bases; junction bases outside the gene matches: 8. From germline, CDR1 is KGHSH and CDR2 LQKENI. Here the CDR3 DNA reads TGTGCCAGCTCACCAGACCGGGACAGGGAGTTCTATGGCTACACCTTC. Amino acid sequence: CASSPDRDREFYGYTF.

This chain connects TRBV5-8 to TRBJ2-6; a weak D match, TRBD1 (6 bases). Trimming took 2 bases from V and 14 from J, leaving 14 bases between them. The length of the CDR3 is 13 residues. The germline CDR1 and CDR2 sequences are SGHTS and YDEGEE. The CDR3 bases are TGTGCCAGCAGCTTAGGGGACAATACCCTCCTGACTTTC. This codes for CASSLGDNTLLTF.

The chain links TRBV20-1 to TRBJ1-1, with no clear D. V gave up 8 bases and J gave up 6 bases, with 13 bases separating them. Germline V gene sequence: CDR1 DFQATT, CDR2 SNEGSKA (reference sequence). The CDR3 totals 11 residues. In DNA, the CDR3 is TGCAGTATACAGTCCCGGCCTGAAGCTTTCTTT. Translated, it gives CSIQSRPEAFF.

This sequence joins TRBV4-1 and TRBJ1-4; possible D gene TRBD1, 5 bases. V was clipped by 5 bases and J by 7 bases, with 17 bases between them. The V gene's germline CDR1 is MGHRA and CDR2 YSYEKL. This CDR3 has 15 amino acids. The CDR3 bases are TGCGCCAGCAGCGCACCGGGAGTGAGGGGTGAAAAACTGTTTTTT. Its protein is CASSAPGVRGEKLFF.

The chain joins TRBV24-1 to TRBJ2-1, with 14 positions matching TRBD2. Germline V lookup: CDR1 KGHDR, CDR2 SFDVKD. The trim removed 3 bases at V and 4 bases at J, leaving 7 bases unmatched. The CDR3 has 18 amino acids. CDR3 nucleotide sequence: TGTGCCACCAGTGATCCCCGACTAGCGGGAGGGCCTTACAATGAGCAGTTCTTC. Amino acid sequence: CATSDPRLAGGPYNEQFF.

The chain recombines TRBV3-1 (or the pseudogene TRBV3-2) with TRBJ2-2; 7 bases line up with TRBD2. The CDR3 sequence is 16 residues long. Germline assignment: CDR1 LGHDT and CDR2 YNNKEL (reference sequence). V lost 0 bases, J lost 5 bases, and 6 bases stayed unmatched. In DNA, the CDR3 is TGTGCCAGCAGCCAAGAGCCAGGGCGGGGGACCGGGGAGCTGTTTTTT. It translates to CASSQEPGRGTGELFF.

This sequence joins TRBV3-1 (or the pseudogene TRBV3-2) and TRBJ1-1; D gene uncertain. The germline V and J ends were trimmed by 3 bases and 0 bases, with 8 bases remaining between them. CDR3 size: 14 residues. Germline assignment: CDR1 LGHDT and CDR2 YNNKEL (reference sequence). The CDR3 DNA sequence: TGTGCCAGCAGCCACAGGACTATGAACACTGAAGCTTTCTTT. Protein: CASSHRTMNTEAFF.

Of note for this clone: Mismatch with germline at one junction end may stem from a read error. The rearrangement joins TRBV9 to TRBJ2-1, with D possibly TRBD2 on 6 matching bases. Germline CDR1 and CDR2: SGDLS and YYNGEE. The CDR3 is 13 residues long. CDR3 amino acids: CASSPTRYTEQFF. CDR3 DNA sequence: TGTGCCAGCAGCCCGACTAGGTACACTGAGCAGTTCTTC.

This chain links TRBV27 with TRBJ2-1, with 7 bases matching TRBD2. Germline-derived CDR1 and CDR2 are MNHEY and SMNVEV (reference sequence). Trimming at V came to 7 bases and at J to 5 bases, leaving 8 bases not matched to a gene. The CDR3 is 14 amino acids. The CDR3 sequence: CASKVVLADNEQFF. DNA for the CDR3: TGTGCCAGCAAAGTCGTCCTAGCGGACAATGAGCAGTTCTTC.

V is TRBV5-6 and J is TRBJ1-1, with TRBD1 identical over 10 bases. Germline V gene lookup returns CDR1 SGHDT and CDR2 YYEEEE. V lost 4 bases and J lost 1; bases outside the gene matches: 16. The CDR3 has 19 amino acids. This chain's CDR3 is CASSPGGTGVARWNTEAFF. CDR3 coding DNA: TGTGCCAGCAGCCCCGGCGGGACAGGGGTGGCCAGATGGAACACTGAAGCTTTCTTT.

On this clone: Other DNA sequences in this specimen translate into the identical CDR3. J is TRBJ2-3 and V is TRBV7-2; D is perhaps TRBD2 (6 bases). CDR1 is SGHTA, CDR2 FQGNSA, per germline. Between the trimmed V and J ends, which lost 1 base and 6 bases, there was a span of 14 bases. This CDR3 has 15 residues. The CDR3 loop reads CASSLGGSGGDTQYF. The DNA of the CDR3 is TGTGCCAGCAGCTTAGGGGGTAGCGGAGGGGATACGCAGTATTTT.

The chain has TRBV7-9 and TRBJ1-1; 9 bases agree with TRBD1. Trimming cost V 3 bases and J 3 bases; bases outside gene matches: 2. In germline, CDR1 is SEHNR, CDR2 FQNEAQ (reference sequence). The CDR3 extends over 14 amino acids. The CDR3 region is CASSLGQGDTEAFF. The CDR3 region has the DNA TGTGCCAGCAGCTTGGGACAGGGCGACACTGAAGCTTTCTTT.

V usage is TRBV24-1 and J usage is TRBJ2-2; 7 bases are a match to TRBD2. V gave up 9 bases and J gave up 3 bases; unmatched junction bases: 3. CDR1 is KGHDR, CDR2 SFDVKD, per germline. This CDR3 is 13 amino acids long. CDR3 sequence: CATRDYHTGELFF. In DNA form, the CDR3 reads TGTGCCACCCGGGACTACCACACCGGGGAGCTGTTTTTT.

The rearrangement joins TRBV7-2 to TRBJ1-6; possible D gene TRBD1, 5 bases. The CDR3 runs to 17 residues. The ends were cut back, 5 bases at V and 7 bases at J, with 21 bases in the middle. Germline V gene data show CDR1 as SGHTA and CDR2 as FQGNSA. The CDR3 loop reads CASSRTRTPTGNSPLHF. CDR3 sequence (DNA): TGTGCCAGCAGCAGAACTCGGACACCGACTGGCAATTCACCCCTCCACTTT.

This rearrangement joins TRBV6-2 or TRBV6-3 to TRBJ1-6, with D possibly being TRBD1 (6 bases). Germline loops: CDR1 MNHEY, CDR2 SVGEGT. V was shortened by 5 bases and J by 0 bases, with 17 bases between the two germline ends. The CDR3 consists of 18 residues. DNA of the CDR3: TGTGCCAGCAGTACCCCCCGGACAGAAAGCTCCTATAATTCACCCCTCCACTTT. It specifies CASSTPRTESSYNSPLHF.

The chain joins TRBV25-1 to TRBJ1-6, with D unclear. CDR1 is MGHDK, CDR2 SYGVNS, per germline. This CDR3 region has 13 residues. V shed 7 bases and J shed 10 bases, with 14 bases lying between them. The CDR3 DNA follows: TGTGCCAGCACCATAACAGTTGGGTCACCCCTCCACTTT. It translates to CASTITVGSPLHF.

The J gene is TRBJ1-1, the V gene TRBV19, with D possibly being TRBD1 (6 bases). This CDR3 is 13 amino acids long. The V end lost 1 base, the J end lost 7 bases, and 10 bases lay between the germline ends. The V gene's germline CDR1 is LNHDA and CDR2 SQIVND (reference sequence). The CDR3: CASSIGQESEAFF. Here the CDR3 DNA reads TGTGCCAGTAGTATAGGACAGGAAAGTGAAGCTTTCTTT.

CDR3 residues: CASSPTAGANEKLFF. The CDR3 DNA sequence: TGCGCCAGCAGTCCTACCGCGGGTGCCAATGAAAAACTGTTTTTT. The rearrangement joins TRBV10-2 to TRBJ1-4; D is ambiguous. Germline CDR1 reads WSHSY; CDR2 reads SAAADI. The CDR3 is made up of 15 amino acids. The V and J ends lost 5 bases and 5 bases respectively, with 15 bases between them.

This clone was detected only once. The V and J genes are TRBV5-6 and TRBJ2-3; TRBD1 matches at 7 bases. The V and J ends lost 6 bases and 3 bases, in that order; junction bases with no gene match: 16. CDR1 SGHDT and CDR2 YYEEEE come from the germline V gene. This CDR3 contains 17 residues. DNA for the CDR3: TGTGCCAGCAACTTATACTCCGGGACAGCGAAAACAGATACGCAGTATTTT. It translates to CASNLYSGTAKTDTQYF. The full variable domain, its missing parts supplied by reference TRBV5-6 and TRBJ2-3, is DAGVTQSPTHLIKTRGQQVTLRCSPKSGHDTVSWYQQALGQGPQFIFQYYEEEERQRGNFPDRFSGHQFPNYSSELNVNALLLGDSALYLCASNLYSGTAKTDTQYFGPGTRLTVL.

V is TRBV9 and J is TRBJ2-3; D gene uncertain. V was shortened by 4 bases and J by 0 bases, with 12 bases between the two germline ends. CDR1 is SGDLS and CDR2 is YYNGEE in the germline V gene. The CDR3 has 15 residues. CDR3 amino acids: CASSRSVSSTDTQYF. CDR3 coding DNA: TGTGCCAGCAGCCGAAGCGTATCTAGCACAGATACGCAGTATTTT.

The chain couples TRBV27 to TRBJ1-2; D perhaps matches TRBD1 (5 bases). CDR1 is MNHEY and CDR2 is SMNVEV in the germline V gene (reference sequence). This CDR3 comprises 15 residues. V was trimmed by 2 bases and J by 4 bases, leaving 14 bases between them. CDR3 bases: TGTGCCAGCAGTTTAAGTCTCTCAGGGCCCTATGGCTACACCTTC. Amino acids: CASSLSLSGPYGYTF.

The CDR3: CASSPPGWTEGNGYTF. The CDR3 DNA is TGTGCCAGCAGCCCCCCGGGATGGACCGAGGGAAATGGCTACACCTTC. The V gene is TRBV11-2, the J gene TRBJ1-2; D is ambiguous. In germline, CDR1 is SGHAT, CDR2 FQNNGV. V was pared by 5 bases and J by 6 bases, with 22 bases between. This CDR3 region has 16 residues.

This chain joins TRBV5-6 and TRBJ2-5, with TRBD1 matching 7 bases. V lost 2 bases, J lost 5 bases, and 6 bases stayed unmatched. CDR3 length: 14 amino acids. Germline values: CDR1 SGHDT, CDR2 YYEEEE. CDR3 protein: CASSFKGAGETQYF. In DNA, the CDR3 is TGTGCCAGCAGCTTTAAGGGGGCTGGGGAGACCCAGTACTTC.